One sample yielded the 23 T cell receptor beta chains listed below, sequenced in a study of a mutant IDH1 vaccine in newly diagnosed glioma. For these TCRs, the target antigens are not known. Time point given: week 35, safety follow-up. A 20-mer mutant IDH1 peptide at 300 ug was injected subcutaneously with topical imiquimod. Assay used: immunoSEQ multiplex PCR; TCRdb lists only in-frame clones, some missing. The sample carries under 50,000 clones, 88% recorded once. This material consisted of PBMCs, taken from a glioma patient whose treatment included an IDH1 peptide vaccine. The receptors come from a middle-aged woman with glioma.

This chain connects TRBV19 to TRBJ2-5, with TRBD2 matching over 14 bases. The germline V gene encodes CDR1 LNHDA and CDR2 SQIVND (reference sequence). Losses at the gene ends were 6 bases for V and 5 bases for J; bases not matched to a gene: 11. The CDR3 has 17 amino acids. CDR3 amino acids: CASRAHGTSGSKETQYF. In DNA form, the CDR3 reads TGTGCCAGTAGGGCTCATGGGACTAGCGGGAGTAAGGAGACCCAGTACTTC.

The genes are TRBV5-1 and TRBJ1-5, with 7 bases matching TRBD1. The CDR3 contains 13 residues. Germline loops: CDR1 SGHRS, CDR2 YFSETQ. The V gene end was trimmed by 8 bases and the J gene end by 5 bases; junction bases not matched to a gene: 7. CDR3 bases: TGCGCCAGTCCTCACAGGGGTCATCAGCCCCAGCATTTT. Residues: CASPHRGHQPQHF.

The V gene is TRBV5-4, the J gene TRBJ1-3; no clear D. The CDR3 spans 14 residues. Per the germline V gene, CDR1 is SGHNT and CDR2 is YYREEE (reference sequence). The V gene lost 4 bases and the J gene lost 1 base, with 9 bases spanning the gap. The CDR3 sequence: CASSPDPSGNTIYF. The DNA for the CDR3 is TGTGCCAGCAGCCCAGACCCTTCTGGAAACACCATATATTTT.

J is TRBJ2-7 and V is TRBV11-2; 7 bases match TRBD1. V lost 0 bases, J lost 3 bases, and 8 bases stayed unmatched. CDR3 length: 16 residues. The germline CDR1 and CDR2 sequences are SGHAT and FQNNGV. The CDR3 sequence: CASSLDPGQRGYEQYF. CDR3 sequence (DNA): TGTGCCAGCAGCTTAGATCCGGGACAGAGAGGCTACGAGCAGTACTTC.

V is TRBV27 and J is TRBJ1-4, with 7 bases that match TRBD1. This CDR3 is 15 amino acids long. CDR1 and CDR2 (germline): MNHEY, SMNVEV (reference sequence). Unmatched junction bases numbered 7, after V lost 1 base and J lost 8 bases. This CDR3 reads CASSLWATGSEKLFF. The CDR3 DNA reads TGTGCCAGCAGTTTATGGGCGACAGGGTCCGAAAAACTGTTTTTT.

This clone was found once. The rearrangement joins TRBV18 to TRBJ1-5; TRBD1 is a possible D gene (6 bases). The ends were cut back, 3 bases at V and 4 bases at J, with 19 bases in the middle. Germline assignment: CDR1 KGHSH and CDR2 LQKENI. The CDR3 spans 17 residues. CDR3 in amino acids: CASSPEVGAPRNQPQHF. CDR3 bases: TGTGCCAGCTCACCGGAGGTGGGGGCTCCGAGGAATCAGCCCCAGCATTTT.

The V and J genes are TRBV10-3 and TRBJ2-1, with 14 bases fitting TRBD2. This CDR3 spans 13 amino acids. V gave up 8 bases and J gave up 9 bases; unmatched junction bases: 3. Per germline, CDR1 ENHRY and CDR2 SYGVKD. The CDR3 reads CAIGTSGGFEQFF. The CDR3 nucleotides are TGTGCCATCGGGACTAGCGGGGGATTTGAGCAGTTCTTC.

The rearrangement uses TRBV9 and TRBJ2-7; 11 bases line up with TRBD2. The CDR3 loop spans 15 amino acids. CDR1 is SGDLS and CDR2 is YYNGEE in the germline V gene. Trimming removed 3 bases from V and 1 base from J; junction bases left unmatched: 3. The CDR3 nucleotides are TGTGCCAGCAGCGAGGGACTAGCGGATTCCTACGAGCAGTACTTC. Translation gives CASSEGLADSYEQYF. The full variable domain, its missing parts supplied by reference TRBV9 and TRBJ2-7, is DSGVTQTPKHLITATGQRVTLRCSPRSGDLSVYWYQQSLDQGLQFLIQYYNGEERAKGNILERFSAQQFPDLHSELNLSSLELGDSALYFCASSEGLADSYEQYFGPGTRLTVT.

V gene TRBV4-3 combines with J gene TRBJ2-5; maybe TRBD2 (6 bases). V was pared by 0 bases and J by 7 bases, with 6 bases between. Per germline, CDR1 LGHNA and CDR2 YSLEER. There are 12 residues in the CDR3. The CDR3 DNA reads TGCGCCAGCAGCCAAGAGGGAGGGACCCAGTACTTC. This codes for CASSQEGGTQYF.

The chain carries TRBV30 and TRBJ1-5, with D maybe TRBD1 (5 bases). Deletions cut 2 bases from V and 1 base from J, with 27 bases between. The CDR3 length is 20 residues. Germline CDR1 GTSNPN, CDR2 SVGIG (reference sequence). DNA of the CDR3: TGTGCCTGGAGTTCAACCCCCAGGGCCCCTTCGGTACGGAGCAATCAGCCCCAGCATTTT. This encodes CAWSSTPRAPSVRSNQPQHF.

The chain joins TRBV4-1 to TRBJ1-3; 7 nucleotides align to TRBD1. Germline CDR1 reads MGHRA; CDR2 reads YSYEKL. After removal of 1 base from V and 4 bases from J, the junction contained 16 bases not matched to a gene. This CDR3 has 19 residues. CDR3 loop: CASSQGMLMRQGSGNTIYF. The CDR3 DNA reads as TGCGCCAGCAGCCAAGGAATGCTGATGCGACAGGGATCCGGAAACACCATATATTTT.

The chain couples TRBV18 to TRBJ2-2; 9 nucleotides match TRBD2. Germline loops: CDR1 KGHSH, CDR2 LQKENI. The CDR3 sequence is 16 residues long. The ends lost 2 bases at V and 0 bases at J; junction bases unmatched: 1. CDR3 nucleotide sequence: TGTGCCAGCTCACCAAGACTAGCGGCGAACACCGGGGAGCTGTTTTTT. Protein: CASSPRLAANTGELFF.

The V gene is TRBV28, the J gene TRBJ1-1; 7 bases are shared with TRBD1. Germline values: CDR1 MDHEN, CDR2 SYDVKM. CDR3 length: 12 residues. The J segment lost 7 bases and the V segment lost 5 bases, leaving 4 bases of the junction unmatched. CDR3 loop: CASSDDRDEAFF. The CDR3 region has the DNA TGTGCCAGCAGTGACGACAGGGATGAAGCTTTCTTT.

The V and J genes are TRBV9 and TRBJ2-5, with D perhaps TRBD1 (6 bases). Deletions cut 3 bases from V and 1 base from J, with 13 bases between. The CDR3 has 15 residues. Germline loops: CDR1 SGDLS, CDR2 YYNGEE. This CDR3 reads CASSGYGQLQETQYF. The CDR3 DNA follows: TGTGCCAGCAGCGGCTATGGACAGCTCCAAGAGACCCAGTACTTC.

This clone appeared a few times. The V and J genes are TRBV2 and TRBJ1-1; no reliable D call. This CDR3 is 13 amino acids long. Trimming took off 7 bases at V and 1 base at J, with 10 bases between the two ends. Germline-derived CDR1 and CDR2 are SNHLY and FYNNEI. CDR3 nucleotides: TGTGCCAGCACTCTTTCGGAGAACACTGAAGCTTTCTTT. This sequence encodes CASTLSENTEAFF. The variable domain in full, with the rest retrieved from reference TRBV2 and TRBJ1-1, is EPEVTQTPSHQVTQMGQEVILRCVPISNHLYFYWYRQILGQKVEFLVSFYNNEISEKSEIFDDQFSVERPDGSNFTLKIRSTKLEDSAMYFCASTLSENTEAFFGQGTRLTVV.

The chain uses TRBV2 and TRBJ2-7; D remains unclear. Trimming pared 5 bases from V and 3 bases from J, leaving 5 bases between. The CDR3 extends over 11 amino acids. The V gene's germline CDR1 is SNHLY and CDR2 FYNNEI. CDR3 sequence: CASSYYYEQYF. Here the CDR3 DNA reads TGTGCCAGCAGTTACTACTACGAGCAGTACTTC.

This chain uses TRBV7-2 with TRBJ1-4; D not resolved. V shed 3 bases and J shed 1 base, with 12 bases lying between them. Germline V gene sequence: CDR1 SGHTA, CDR2 FQGNSA. This CDR3 spans 16 amino acids. The CDR3 DNA reads as TGTGCCAGCAGCTTTTCTGGCCCGGTAACTAATGAAAAACTGTTTTTT. It yields the protein CASSFSGPVTNEKLFF.

This chain links TRBV7-2 with TRBJ2-3; 12 bases line up with TRBD2. The CDR3 totals 18 residues. Germline lookup yields CDR1 SGHTA and CDR2 FQGNSA. After removal of 1 base from V and 3 bases from J, the junction contained 8 bases not matched to a gene. CDR3 nucleotide sequence: TGTGCCAGCAGCTTAGGTTGGCTAGCGGGGGGGGATACAGATACGCAGTATTTT. This gives the protein CASSLGWLAGGDTDTQYF. The complete variable domain, with remaining parts taken from reference TRBV7-2 and TRBJ2-3, reads GAGVSQSPSNKVTEKGKDVELRCDPISGHTALYWYRQSLGQGLEFLIYFQGNSAPDKSGLPSDRFSAERTGGSVSTLTIQRTQQEDSAVYLCASSLGWLAGGDTDTQYFGPGTRLTVL.

V and J are TRBV30 and TRBJ1-1, with 7 positions matching TRBD1. V was pared by 1 base and J by 10 bases, with 6 bases of the junction left unmatched. Germline lookup yields CDR1 GTSNPN and CDR2 SVGIG (reference sequence). This CDR3 is 12 amino acids long. In DNA form, the CDR3 reads TGTGCCTGGAGTGACAGGGGCCAGTCAGCTTTCTTT. It yields the protein CAWSDRGQSAFF.

The CDR3 loop reads CASSPRRGSSNQPQHF. In DNA, the CDR3 is TGTGCCAGCTCACCACGTCGGGGCTCGAGCAATCAGCCCCAGCATTTT. The rearrangement links TRBV18 to TRBJ1-5; D is possibly TRBD1 (5 bases). CDR1 KGHSH and CDR2 LQKENI come from the germline V gene. The CDR3 is 16 residues long. Deletions cut 1 base from V and 1 base from J, with 11 bases between.

V gene TRBV4-1 combines with J gene TRBJ1-6; the D is unclear. This CDR3 region has 15 residues. V lost 4 bases and J 2 bases, leaving 9 bases between the germline ends. CDR1 and CDR2 (germline): MGHRA, YSYEKL. CDR3 sequence: CASSPAGTYNSPLHF. In DNA, the CDR3 is TGCGCCAGCAGCCCGGCCGGTACCTATAATTCACCCCTCCACTTT.

This clone was observed once. This chain connects TRBV5-1 to TRBJ1-5; D call uncertain. Germline CDR1 is SGHRS and CDR2 is YFSETQ. With 0 bases removed from V and 0 bases from J, the gap between germline ends came to 1 base. This CDR3 is 13 amino acids long. The CDR3 here is CASSLDSNQPQHF. The CDR3 DNA reads as TGCGCCAGCAGCTTGGATAGCAATCAGCCCCAGCATTTT.

This rearrangement joins TRBV19 to TRBJ2-1; perhaps TRBD1 as D (7 bases). The CDR3 is 14 residues long. Between the trimmed V and J ends, which lost 1 base and 8 bases, there was a span of 12 bases. Germline V gene data show CDR1 as LNHDA and CDR2 as SQIVND (reference sequence). In nucleotides, the CDR3 is TGTGCCAGTAGTATAGGACTAGGGGGCGATGAGCAGTTCTTC. Amino acids: CASSIGLGGDEQFF. The entire variable domain, with the rest obtained from reference TRBV19 and TRBJ2-1, is as follows: DGGITQSPKYLFRKEGQNVTLSCEQNLNHDAMYWYRQDPGQGLRLIYYSQIVNDFQKGDIAEGYSVSREKKESFPLTVTSAQKNPTAFYLCASSIGLGGDEQFFGPGTRLTVL.